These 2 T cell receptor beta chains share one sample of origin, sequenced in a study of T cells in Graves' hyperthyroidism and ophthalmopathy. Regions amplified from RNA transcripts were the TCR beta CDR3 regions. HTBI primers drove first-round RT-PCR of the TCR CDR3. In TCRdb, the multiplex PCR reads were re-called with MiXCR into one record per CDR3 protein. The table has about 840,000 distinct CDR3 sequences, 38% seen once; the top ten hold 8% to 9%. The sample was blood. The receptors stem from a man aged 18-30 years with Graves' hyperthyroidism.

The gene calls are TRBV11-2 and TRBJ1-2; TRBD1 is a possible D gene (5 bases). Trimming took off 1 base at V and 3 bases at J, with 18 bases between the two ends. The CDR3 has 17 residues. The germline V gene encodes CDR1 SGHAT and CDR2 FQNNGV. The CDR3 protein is CASSLGRQALGDYGYTF. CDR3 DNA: TGTGCCAGCAGCTTAGGGCGCCAGGCGCTAGGGGACTATGGCTACACCTTC.

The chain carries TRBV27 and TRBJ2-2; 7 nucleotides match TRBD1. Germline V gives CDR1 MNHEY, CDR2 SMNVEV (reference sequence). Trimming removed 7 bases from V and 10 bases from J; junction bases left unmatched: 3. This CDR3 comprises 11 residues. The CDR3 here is CASKGGEELFF. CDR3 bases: TGTGCCAGCAAAGGGGGCGAGGAGCTGTTTTTT.